This T cell receptor (beta chain) is from a study of CD8 T cells in ankylosing spondylitis (dated by TCRdb to the late 2010s). General notes on the study: To find TCR variants linked to disease, the study profiled T cell receptor beta repertoires in ankylosing spondylitis patients and healthy donors. The whole study cohort included 85 to 120 healthy donors and 20 to 30 ankylosing spondylitis patients. Peripheral blood was sampled, and synovial fluid was also collected from ankylosing spondylitis patients. Summary of the overall study and its limitations: The disease-linked clones were reported as significantly enriched in matched synovial fluid samples from ankylosing spondylitis patients. Blood from ankylosing spondylitis patients appeared to be characterized by a TCR beta motif made up of several highly homologous amino acid variants. In peripheral blood, the disease-linked clones were found at relatively low frequencies and had a CD8+ phenotype. Some TCR beta motif variants had previously been reported in synovial fluid and blood of reactive arthritis patients, which suggested common disease-initiation mechanisms.

This clonotype was picked up a small number of times. Its antigen is still unknown. No qualities accompany the bases; no much larger clone lies one base away. The sequencer listed for this sample is Illumina HiSeq 2500. TCR beta libraries were prepared by quantitative 5'-RACE with molecular barcodes. Processing in the source paper ran as follows. To identify disease-linked TCR variants, a new computational method was used, one built on a probabilistic model of VDJ rearrangement. TCRdb reworked the public reads: Q25 trimming with fastp, MiXCR clone assembly, productive beta chains retained. For every CDR3 protein sequence, its rows merge into one entry that carries the most common genes and DNA. The V and J calls come from TCRdb's annotation, not from the publication. In all, the sample holds under 850,000 distinct CDR3 sequences, and around 19% of those were seen once. The top ten clonotypes cover about 20% of the sample.

The junction shows trimming of 1 base on V and 2 bases on J, plus 8 bases between the germline ends. The CDR3, cysteine through phenylalanine, is 14 amino acids long. Only the CDR3 part of the read is kept: 42 bases, read in frame from the first base. The germline V gene provides CDR1 SGHTA and CDR2 FQGNSA. The sequence joins TRBV7-2 to TRBJ2-5; a tentative D match to TRBD1 spans 6 bases. This TCR derives from a male donor with ankylosing spondylitis. Sequenced sample: blood, either unsorted or a sorted T cell fraction (not recorded which). The DNA sequence is given as TGTGCCAGCAGCTTAGAACAGGGTCAAGAGACCCAGTACTTC. Protein translation: CASSLEQGQETQYF. With the portions outside the CDR3 filled from the reference TRBV7-2 and TRBJ2-5 genes, the complete variable region becomes GAGVSQSPSNKVTEKGKDVELRCDPISGHTALYWYRQSLGQGLEFLIYFQGNSAPDKSGLPSDRFSAERTGGSVSTLTIQRTQQEDSAVYLCASSLEQGQETQYFGPGTRLLVL.